This T cell receptor (beta chain) was identified during a study of blood T cell repertoires in COVID-19. Study background: T cells, B-cell-depleted T cells, or PBMCs supplied cDNA or gDNA.

How the authors handled the data: Reference gene primer amplification yielded estimated nucleated cell counts. Measured with immunoSEQ multiplex PCR; TCRdb has only the in-frame clones, and not every one. V and J calls and clone size follow that table, whereas D and trimming were derived from the DNA. The sample consists of 270,000 or so clones, 75% to 90% of them appearing once. The CDR3 is made up of 14 amino acids. CDR1 and CDR2 from the germline V gene are LNHDA and SQIVND (reference sequence). V was clipped by 2 bases and J by 4 bases, with 10 bases between them. The sequence was collected from a woman aged 40 to 50 who had recovered from COVID-19. This rearrangement joins TRBV19 to TRBJ2-3; weak D call: TRBD1 (6 bases). Sequences were obtained from peripheral blood. The CDR3 spells CASSIKTGSDTQYF. CDR3 coding DNA: TGTGCCAGTAGTATAAAAACAGGGTCAGATACGCAGTATTTT.